This T cell receptor (beta chain) was sequenced during a study of OX40 agonist ivuxolimab in advanced cancers. Study context: An agonistic anti-OX40 (CD134) antibody, ivuxolimab, was used to treat the patients. Three patients, one with hepatocellular carcinoma and two with cutaneous melanoma, achieved partial responses.

Points from the study as a whole: There were, on average, more expanded clones in CD8+ T cells than in CD4+.

The method was immunoSEQ multiplex PCR; TCRdb's version includes in-frame clones alone and lacks a portion of them. Among about 100,000 clones listed, less than 95% were seen once. Germline assignment: CDR1 SGHNT and CDR2 YYREEE (reference sequence). This CDR3 region has 15 residues. V was clipped by 2 bases and J by 0 bases; unmatched bases: 3. In the case of this clone: The antigen is not known.

Sequences were derived from CD4+ or CD8+ T cells sorted from blood, sampled in a trial of the OX40 agonist ivuxolimab. The chain carries TRBV5-4 and TRBJ2-3; 7 bases match TRBD1. This receptor was taken from an adult with an advanced solid tumor such as melanoma, head and neck, liver or kidney cancer. The CDR3 loop is CASSFRQGSTDTQYF. The CDR3 region has the DNA TGTGCCAGCAGCTTTCGACAGGGAAGCACAGATACGCAGTATTTT.